This TCR beta chain was observed in a study of TIL therapy for anti-PD-1-resistant metastatic lung cancer (dated by TCRdb to 2020 to 2022). About the study as a whole: Before any PD-1/PD-L1 blockade was given, tumors were harvested, nivolumab was then administered, and patients who progressed went on to receive lymphodepletion, an infusion of expanded TIL, and IL-2. Among the enrolled patients, the median age was roughly 54 years (range about 35-75), and the median tumor PD-L1 proportion score was less than 6.5%. T cell receptor beta sequencing of tumor and peripheral blood was used to follow clonotypes across the tumor, the expanded TIL product and serial blood samples. The cohort was composed predominantly of lung adenocarcinoma, with a few EGFR-mutant and two ALK-rearranged tumors included, and half of patients were identified as current or former smokers. A median non-synonymous tumor mutation burden of about 1.6 mutations per megabase was determined across the cohort by whole-exome sequencing. Overall results and qualifications from the work: The study protocol defined all tumor marker inferences as exploratory. Infused TIL clonotypes partially replaced the baseline peripheral repertoire then decayed over months, with no apparent association between persistence and response. The cohort was highly selected, with more treatment-naive, never-smoker and oncogene-addicted patients than typical, limiting generalizability.

For this clone: This clone's antigen is unknown. No base qualities exist here, and no much larger clone lies one base off it.

The immunoSEQ v3 hsTCRB kit was used to amplify TCR beta CDR3 regions from genomic DNA through bias-controlled multiplex PCR. TCR libraries were sequenced on an Illumina NextSeq 500 to 1.5 million to 2 million read pairs for survey level or about 5-6 million for deep level. Per the original workflow: Clonality was reported by immunoSEQ Analyzer software, which also assigned V, D and J genes and filtered out non-productive sequences. Repertoires were compared using productive Simpson clonality and Morisita overlap index of productive TRB rearrangements between infused TIL and blood. Absolute clonotype counts in blood were estimated as lymphocyte count times CD3+ fraction times the clone's productive frequency. TCRdb re-hosts the immuneACCESS table, in-frame sequences only. Its copies lack some clones; in the studies checked, an unresolved V gene accounts for under half of them, and the cause for the rest is not known. That table gives V, J and clone size, and the DNA gave D and trimming. This sample gives about 59,000 clones in total; 73% of them show up just once. The ten biggest clones cover about 1.8% of the sample.

CDR1 LNHDA and CDR2 SQIVND are derived from the germline V gene (reference sequence). The CDR3 measures 15 amino acids from cysteine to phenylalanine. The entry retains the CDR3 DNA only, 45 bases that are in frame from base 1. The germline ends are 13 bases apart after V is trimmed by 5 bases and J by 0 bases. The intended sense of this specimen's time point label: pre-treatment sample, taken before nivolumab and TIL therapy. Between October 2017 and January 2020, a dual-center phase I trial enrolled adults who had stage 4 NSCLC. Samples were obtained from a single-arm, open-label phase I trial in which tumor-infiltrating lymphocyte therapy with nivolumab was evaluated in advanced non-small cell lung cancer. Blood mononuclear cells from EDTA tubes were separated on a Ficoll gradient and snap-frozen as pellets, and DNA was extracted from the cells using a Qiagen mini-prep kit.

This sequence originates from a person between 30 and 79 years old with non-small cell lung cancer. Sample: blood, taken at baseline. The sequence joins TRBV19 to TRBJ1-1, with no D gene named confidently. The nucleotides read TGTGCCAGTAGTGCAAGGCGGGGAATGAACACTGAAGCTTTCTTT. The resulting protein is CASSARRGMNTEAFF.